These T cell receptor beta chains were read from a single sample in a study of T cells in localized non-small cell lung cancer. The repertoire was sequenced with immunoSEQ multiplex PCR; TCRdb's copy has only in-frame clones and lacks some. The table includes around 64,000 clones, roughly 92% detected once. Sequencing was performed on peripheral blood, taken before any cancer treatment. The receptors shown here come from a man aged 35-69 years with stage I lung adenocarcinoma. The CDR3 runs from the conserved cysteine through the conserved F or W. D genes are given only for firm matches. Clone size is not always given. Where it is, it says once, few, many or a class for expanded clones.

V,D,size,J,CDR3,DNA
TRBV5-1,-,-,TRBJ1-4,CASSLAGRKDEKLFF,TGCGCCAGCAGCTTGGCCGGGAGGAAAGATGAAAAACTGTTTTTT
TRBV5-1,-,-,TRBJ1-4,CASSHGWENEKLFF,TGCGCCAGCAGCCACGGGTGGGAGAATGAAAAACTGTTTTTT
TRBV6-5,-,-,TRBJ2-7,CASSYSGRPGEQYF,TGTGCCAGCAGTTACTCCGGTCGACCGGGTGAGCAGTACTTC
TRBV27,TRBD1,-,TRBJ1-2,CASSFEPHRGGYGYTF,TGTGCCAGCAGTTTCGAACCGCACAGGGGGGGTTATGGCTACACCTTC
TRBV27,TRBD1,-,TRBJ2-2,CASSVGQGGSGELFF,TGTGCCAGCAGTGTGGGACAGGGGGGATCCGGGGAGCTGTTTTTT
TRBV18,-,-,TRBJ2-7,CASSPRVPEQYF,TGTGCCAGCTCACCTAGGGTACCCGAGCAGTACTTC
TRBV4-1,TRBD2,-,TRBJ2-4,CASSQDHGGTSGRKKAKNIQYF,TGCGCCAGCAGCCAAGATCATGGAGGGACTAGCGGGAGGAAGAAAGCCAAAAACATTCAGTACTTC
TRBV28,TRBD1,-,TRBJ2-7,CAIKRPGGYFEQYF,TGTGCCATCAAGCGTCCAGGGGGCTACTTCGAGCAGTACTTC
TRBV15,TRBD1,-,TRBJ2-6,CATSLDRVSSGANVLTF,TGTGCCACCAGCTTGGACAGGGTTAGCTCTGGGGCCAACGTCCTGACTTTC
TRBV6-1,-,-,TRBJ2-2,CASSEGARGGELFF,TGTGCCAGCAGTGAGGGGGCGCGGGGCGGGGAGCTGTTTTTT
TRBV5-4,-,-,TRBJ1-2,CASSLPGRDNYGYTF,TGTGCCAGCAGCCTGCCTGGGAGGGACAACTATGGCTACACCTTC
TRBV11-3,-,-,TRBJ2-7,CASSLRDNYEQYF,TGTGCCAGCAGCTTAAGGGACAACTACGAGCAGTACTTC
TRBV13,-,-,TRBJ2-1,CASSLGQGRNEQFF,TGTGCCAGCAGCTTAGGTCAGGGTCGGAATGAGCAGTTCTTC
TRBV7-9,TRBD1,-,TRBJ2-5,CASSLVGQGPQETQYF,TGTGCCAGCAGCTTAGTTGGACAGGGCCCCCAAGAGACCCAGTACTTC
TRBV18,TRBD1,once,TRBJ2-7,CASSRPPGQGFYEQYF,TGTGCCAGCTCCCGTCCCCCAGGACAGGGGTTCTACGAGCAGTACTTC
TRBV19,-,-,TRBJ2-7,CASSPPEPYEQYF,TGTGCCAGTAGTCCCCCTGAACCCTACGAGCAGTACTTC
TRBV7-9,-,-,TRBJ2-5,CASSGATSSSDQETQYF,TGTGCCAGCAGTGGCGCCACGTCCTCTTCGGACCAAGAGACCCAGTACTTC
TRBV18,-,-,TRBJ2-3,CASSPLADTQYF,TGTGCCAGCTCCCCCCTCGCAGATACGCAGTATTTT
TRBV10-3,TRBD2,-,TRBJ2-1,CAISDLGTSGRNEQFF,TGTGCCATCAGTGACCTTGGGACTAGCGGGAGGAATGAGCAGTTCTTC
TRBV7-2,TRBD1,-,TRBJ2-1,CASSLAQGAVEQFF,TGTGCCAGCAGCTTAGCTCAGGGGGCCGTTGAGCAGTTCTTC
TRBV9,-,-,TRBJ2-7,CASSVEADAREQYF,TGTGCCAGCAGCGTAGAGGCGGACGCCCGCGAGCAGTACTTC
TRBV2,-,-,TRBJ2-3,CASSEALQATSTDTQYF,TGTGCCAGCAGTGAAGCGCTCCAGGCCACTAGCACAGATACGCAGTATTTT
TRBV12-5,-,-,TRBJ2-1,CASGTWEFRVSNEQFF,TGTGCTAGTGGTACATGGGAGTTCCGAGTGAGTAATGAGCAGTTCTTC
TRBV28,-,-,TRBJ1-3,CASSFTGGGNTIYF,TGTGCCAGCAGTTTTACGGGGGGCGGAAACACCATATATTTT
TRBV12-5,TRBD1,-,TRBJ1-1,CASGLGQGAYTEAFF,TGTGCTAGTGGTTTGGGACAGGGGGCGTACACTGAAGCTTTCTTT
TRBV18,-,-,TRBJ1-3,CASSKENLSGNTIYF,TGTGCCAGCTCAAAGGAGAATCTCTCTGGAAACACCATATATTTT